This T cell receptor beta chain was sequenced in a study of cytomegalovirus exposure and HLA in healthy donors. Regarding the study as a whole: A later analysis found that most CMV-associated TCR beta chains appeared HLA-restricted.

The trim removed 0 bases at V and 7 bases at J, leaving 4 bases unmatched. The CDR3 has 14 amino acids. From germline, CDR1 is SGHRS and CDR2 YFSETQ. This clone occurred a few times. What it binds is not known. It was with 60 Vbeta and 13 Jbeta primers that the PCR ran. TCRdb's copy holds only in-frame clones and misses some; the assay was immunoSEQ multiplex PCR. The sample shows 150,000 to 200,000 clones, less than 80% of them seen only once. The V call is TRBV5-1, the J call TRBJ2-1, with TRBD1 matching over 7 bases. Sample: PBMCs. The sequence derives from a man aged 40-50 years in good health and CMV-seronegative. The CDR3 bases are TGCGCCAGCAGCTTGGACGGACAGGCTAATGAGCAGTTCTTC. It translates to CASSLDGQANEQFF.